Listed below are T cell receptor beta chains from one sample, sequenced in a study of cytomegalovirus exposure and HLA in healthy donors. TCRdb's copy holds only in-frame clones and misses some; the assay was immunoSEQ multiplex PCR. The sample consists of around 140,000 clones, roughly 9.6% of them appearing once. The sample taken for sequencing was PBMCs. These receptors were obtained from a woman aged 35 to 49 in good health and CMV-seropositive. Both conserved end residues are part of each CDR3. The D gene is left open where the match is weak. Clone size is not always given. Where it is, it says once, few, many or a class for expanded clones.

>.|.|TRBJ1-2|TRBV29-1
TGCAGCGTTGTAGTAGCAGGGGAGATTAATGGCTACACCTTC
CSVVVAGEINGYTF
>.|few|TRBJ2-7|TRBV4-3
TGCGCCAGCAGCCAAGATTGGACAGACTTGAGGGAGCAGTACTTC
CASSQDWTDLREQYF
>TRBD1|.|TRBJ1-2|TRBV2
TGTGCCAGCAAGGGACAGATTAACTATGGCTACACCTTC
CASKGQINYGYTF
>TRBD1|few|TRBJ2-7|TRBV6-6
TGTGCCAGCAGTTACGTTGGACAGGGCTCCTACGAGCAGTACTTC
CASSYVGQGSYEQYF
>TRBD1|.|TRBJ2-7|TRBV11-1
TGTGCCAGCAGCTTAGCGCTTCTCGGGACAGAGTCCTCCTACGAGCAGTACTTC
CASSLALLGTESSYEQYF
>.|.|TRBJ2-2|TRBV2
TGTGCCAGCTGGGGCAGGGACACCGGGGAGCTGTTTTTT
CASWGRDTGELFF
>.|few|TRBJ2-5|TRBV5-4
TGTGCCAGCAGCTTGATTACTCAAGAGACCCAGTACTTC
CASSLITQETQYF
>.|few|TRBJ1-1|TRBV6-6
TGTGCCAGCAGTTACCGGGAAGGTCAAGCTTTCTTT
CASSYREGQAFF
>TRBD2|.|TRBJ2-3|TRBV5-1
TGCGCCAGCAGCTTGGGACTAGCGGGGGGCACAGATACGCAGTATTTT
CASSLGLAGGTDTQYF
>.|.|TRBJ2-4|TRBV7-6
TGTGCCAGCAGCCCCTCGGCGGGACAGACCCAAAACATTCAGTACTTC
CASSPSAGQTQNIQYF
>.|.|TRBJ1-1|TRBV6-5
TGTGCCAGCAGTCCCTCGGGGAGGTGGACTGAAGCTTTCTTT
CASSPSGRWTEAFF
>TRBD1|.|TRBJ2-2|TRBV9
TGTGCCAGCAGTCACGCAGGGGGCTTCGTAAGCACCGGGGAGCTGTTTTTT
CASSHAGGFVSTGELFF
>TRBD1|few|TRBJ2-3|TRBV5-6
TGTGCCAGCAGCTTCAGGCTGACAGGGGAACGCACAGATACGCAGTATTTT
CASSFRLTGERTDTQYF
>.|.|TRBJ2-5|TRBV5-1
TGCGCCAGCAGCTTAGCGCCCCAAGAGACCCAGTACTTC
CASSLAPQETQYF
>.|.|TRBJ2-3|TRBV5-1
TGCGCCAGCAGCTTAGGGGCAAGCACAGATACGCAGTATTTT
CASSLGASTDTQYF
>.|few|TRBJ2-5|TRBV7-3
TGTGCCAGCAGCTTAACCGGCGGGACAGCCTGGGAGACCCAGTACTTC
CASSLTGGTAWETQYF
>.|many|TRBJ1-6|TRBV11-2
TGTGCCAGCAGCTTAGAGGGCAGGTCACCCCTCCACTTT
CASSLEGRSPLHF
>TRBD1|.|TRBJ1-1|TRBV7-9
TGTGCCAGCAGCTTAGCATGGGACAGGACAAGCACTGAAGCTTTCTTT
CASSLAWDRTSTEAFF
>.|few|TRBJ1-3|TRBV9
TGTGCCAGCAGCGCCAACGTCGGGGGTGGAAACACCATATATTTT
CASSANVGGGNTIYF
>.|few|TRBJ2-2|TRBV10-3
TGTGCCATCAGTGAGGGCGGGGTGAACACCGGGGAGCTGTTTTTT
CAISEGGVNTGELFF
>.|.|TRBJ1-5|TRBV7-8
TGTGCCAGCAGCAGACGACTTAATCAGCCCCAGCATTTT
CASSRRLNQPQHF
>TRBD1|few|TRBJ2-2|TRBV6-1
TGTGCCAGCAGTGAACTGTCGCCCGGGACAGCGAACACCGGGGAGCTGTTTTTT
CASSELSPGTANTGELFF
>.|.|TRBJ1-1|TRBV10-3
TGTGCCATCAGTTCACAGGGAATGAACACTGAAGCTTTCTTT
CAISSQGMNTEAFF
>.|.|TRBJ1-5|TRBV12-5
TGTGCTAGTGGTTTGGTATTATCTCGGGGAGCGTTGAATCAGCCCCAGCATTTT
CASGLVLSRGALNQPQHF
>.|few|TRBJ1-6|TRBV5-1
TGCGCCAGCAGCTTGGGCCCGGTTGGTAATTCACCCCTCCACTTT
CASSLGPVGNSPLHF
>.|few|TRBJ1-2|TRBV5-6
TGTGCCAGCAGCTTGGCCTGGGGCGGTGGCTACACCTTC
CASSLAWGGGYTF
>TRBD1|.|TRBJ1-4|TRBV6-1
TGTGCCAGCAGCCTACAGGGGGTTAATGAAAAACTGTTTTTT
CASSLQGVNEKLFF
>.|few|TRBJ2-3|TRBV6-5
TGTGCCAGCTACGGCCTCGGGGGCACAGATACGCAGTATTTT
CASYGLGGTDTQYF
>.|.|TRBJ2-2|TRBV19
TGTGCCAGTAGTGGAAAGATACCGGGAGCAGCGAACACCGGGGAGCTGTTTTTT
CASSGKIPGAANTGELFF
>.|few|TRBJ2-1|TRBV6-5
TGTGCCAGCAGTTACTTCAAGGACAAGGATGAGCAGTTCTTC
CASSYFKDKDEQFF
>.|few|TRBJ1-3|TRBV27
TGTGCCAGCGCCCTGAGCAGAGGGCCTGGAAACACCATATATTTT
CASALSRGPGNTIYF
>.|.|TRBJ2-3|TRBV5-1
TGCGCCAGCAGCTTGGGCGCATTCCCGCAGTATTTT
CASSLGAFPQYF
>TRBD1|few|TRBJ1-4|TRBV18
TGTGCCAGCTCAACAGGGACAGCCGGAACTAATGAAAAACTGTTTTTT
CASSTGTAGTNEKLFF
>TRBD1|few|TRBJ1-2|TRBV2
TGTGCCAGCAGCATACAGGGGACCCTTAACTATGGCTACACCTTC
CASSIQGTLNYGYTF
>.|few|TRBJ2-2|TRBV4-1
TGCGCCAGCAGCCAAGAAGGGCAGGGTTCGAACACCGGGGAGCTGTTTTTT
CASSQEGQGSNTGELFF
>.|.|TRBJ1-2|TRBV7-2
TGTGCCAGCAGCTTAGTAGATAATTCTAACTATGGCTACACCTTC
CASSLVDNSNYGYTF
>.|few|TRBJ1-3|TRBV5-1
TGCGCCAGCAGCTTGGACCCAGGGGAAACTGGAAACACCATATATTTT
CASSLDPGETGNTIYF
>TRBD1|few|TRBJ2-1|TRBV7-6
TGTGCCAGCAGCCTACAGGGGAGCTCCTACAATGAGCAGTTCTTC
CASSLQGSSYNEQFF
>.|few|TRBJ2-7|TRBV6-1
TGTGCCAGCAGTGTCCACCCCGGACACTCCCCGGAGGGTTACGAGCAGTACTTC
CASSVHPGHSPEGYEQYF
>.|.|TRBJ1-6|TRBV6-6
TGTGCCAGCAGCCTCCGGGAAAGGAATTCACCCCTCCACTTT
CASSLRERNSPLHF
>.|.|TRBJ1-1|TRBV7-9
TGTGCCAGCAGCAACATGGGCGGGGGGCAGGATAGCACTGAAGCTTTCTTT
CASSNMGGGQDSTEAFF
>.|.|TRBJ1-6|TRBV2
TGTGCCAGCAGCGGTATTATGAATTCACCCCTCCACTTT
CASSGIMNSPLHF
>.|.|TRBJ2-2|TRBV11-3
TGTGCCAGCAGCTTAGGTGCGGGTTCCACCGGGGAGCTGTTTTTT
CASSLGAGSTGELFF
>.|few|TRBJ2-7|TRBV9
TGTGCCAGCAGCGCCCCGTGGGGGCAGGAGCAGTACTTC
CASSAPWGQEQYF
>.|.|TRBJ2-2|TRBV5-1
TGCGCCAGCAGCCGCGCAGGGGCCGGGGAGCTGTTTTTT
CASSRAGAGELFF
>TRBD1|.|TRBJ1-1|TRBV2
TGTGCCAGCAGTGTATACCCTCCGGGACAGGGGAACACTGAAGCTTTCTTT
CASSVYPPGQGNTEAFF
>.|.|TRBJ2-1|TRBV19
TGTGCCAGTAGTACCGGGGGACTGAGGGGCTACAATGAGCAGTTCTTC
CASSTGGLRGYNEQFF
>.|.|TRBJ1-6|TRBV6-1
TGTGCCAGCAGTGGTCATAATTCAGGTTCACCCCTCCACTTT
CASSGHNSGSPLHF
>.|.|TRBJ2-1|TRBV7-9
TGTGCCAGCAGCTCCGGACTCGGCGAGCAGTTCTTC
CASSSGLGEQFF
>TRBD1|.|TRBJ1-6|TRBV27
TGTGCCAGCAGTTTATCTCCCCGAGGACAGGGCTTACCCCTCCACTTT
CASSLSPRGQGLPLHF
>.|many|TRBJ2-1|TRBV2
TGTGCCAGCCCCCCCCAGGGGGGAAAGAATGAGCAGTTCTTC
CASPPQGGKNEQFF
>.|few|TRBJ1-5|TRBV5-1
TGCGCCAGCAGCCCGGTCGGGGGTGCAAATCAGCCCCAGCATTTT
CASSPVGGANQPQHF